A single sample is the source of the 26 T cell receptor beta chains below, sequenced in a study of CD4 T cells in relation to SARS-CoV-2 and coronaviruses. These receptors have no identified antigens. Unexposed donor CD4+ T cells date from 2011-2018, before the COVID-19 pandemic. The cells were cultured for about ten days before CD4+ T cells were isolated. Assay used: immunoSEQ multiplex PCR; TCRdb lists only in-frame clones, some missing. Here the sample spans some 20,000 clones, under 80% being singletons. The sequenced sample was CD4+ T cells from PBMCs, cultured in vitro. Receptor source: a human donor in good health.

The CDR3 DNA reads as TGTGCCAGCAGCTTAGTGGCGGGGGCGGATGAGACCCAGTACTTC. It encodes CASSLVAGADETQYF. The genes are TRBV7-2 and TRBJ2-5, with TRBD2 as a possible D gene (7 bases). Germline V gives CDR1 SGHTA, CDR2 FQGNSA. V lost 1 base, J lost 5 bases, and 14 bases lay in between. The CDR3 is made up of 15 amino acids.

The rearrangement joins TRBV5-3 to TRBJ1-5, with D maybe TRBD1 (6 bases). TRBV5-3 is reported as an ORF; its role is uncertain. This CDR3 has 14 residues. V was pared by 4 bases and J by 3 bases, with 11 bases between. The CDR3, as DNA: TGTGCCAGAAGCACCACAGGGAACAATCAGCCCCAGCATTTT. Translated: CARSTTGNNQPQHF.

This clone has a handful of counts. The CDR3 sequence is CASSMTGDTEAFF. The CDR3 nucleotides are TGTGCCAGTAGTATGACAGGGGACACTGAAGCTTTCTTT. The gene calls are TRBV19 and TRBJ1-1; TRBD1 matches at 8 bases. Trimming removed 3 bases from V and 3 bases from J; junction bases left unmatched: 0. The V gene's germline CDR1 is LNHDA and CDR2 SQIVND (reference sequence). There are 13 residues in the CDR3.

V gene TRBV5-1 combines with J gene TRBJ2-5; D gene unclear. The germline V gene has CDR1 SGHRS and CDR2 YFSETQ. CDR3 length: 12 residues. V was shortened by 0 bases and J by 1 base, with 1 base between the two germline ends. CDR3 region: CASSLAQETQYF. The CDR3 nucleotides are TGCGCCAGCAGCTTGGCCCAAGAGACCCAGTACTTC.

The rearrangement joins TRBV6-5 to TRBJ2-1; 12 nucleotides line up with TRBD2. V lost 5 bases and J lost 6; bases outside the gene matches: 5. There are 15 residues in the CDR3. The germline gives CDR1 MNHEY, CDR2 SVGAGI. The CDR3: CASSQLAGGLNEQFF. The DNA for the CDR3 is TGTGCCAGCAGTCAACTAGCGGGAGGACTCAATGAGCAGTTCTTC.

A few counts support this clone. This chain uses TRBV30 with TRBJ1-6; D ambiguous. This CDR3 region has 15 residues. Trimming left V 4 bases short and J 7 bases short, with 17 bases between. CDR1 is GTSNPN and CDR2 is SVGIG in the germline V gene (reference sequence). The CDR3 DNA sequence: TGTGCCTGGACCGTGATAAACCCCCCCAATTCACCCCTCCACTTT. It is translated as CAWTVINPPNSPLHF.

The chain uses TRBV7-2 and TRBJ2-3; TRBD2 matches at 8 bases. This CDR3 contains 18 residues. V gave up 2 bases and J gave up 1 base; unmatched junction bases: 11. CDR1 and CDR2 from the germline V gene are SGHTA and FQGNSA. The CDR3 DNA sequence: TGTGCCAGCAGCTTAATGGCCCGGCGGGGGGTACGCACAGATACGCAGTATTTT. As protein: CASSLMARRGVRTDTQYF.

The chain joins TRBV5-1 to TRBJ1-1; tentatively, D is TRBD1 (5 bases). The CDR3 covers 14 residues. V lost 0 bases to trimming and J lost 1 base, with 7 bases between them. Looked up from germline, CDR1 is SGHRS and CDR2 is YFSETQ. CDR3 sequence: CASSLGGTNTEAFF. CDR3 sequence (DNA): TGCGCCAGCAGCTTGGGCGGGACGAACACTGAAGCTTTCTTT. Combining the CDR3 with reference TRBV5-1 and TRBJ1-1 gives the whole variable domain KAGVTQTPRYLIKTRGQQVTLSCSPISGHRSVSWYQQTPGQGLQFLFEYFSETQRNKGNFPGRFSGRQFSNSRSEMNVSTLELGDSALYLCASSLGGTNTEAFFGQGTRLTVV.

The chain links TRBV5-5 to TRBJ2-1; 11 nucleotides match TRBD2. CDR1 and CDR2 (germline): SGHKS, YYEKEE (reference sequence). V dropped 0 bases and J dropped 1; count of bases not matched to a gene: 6. This CDR3 has 18 residues. The CDR3 here is CASSLVAGGPGSYNEQFF. The DNA for the CDR3 is TGTGCCAGCAGCTTGGTAGCGGGAGGGCCCGGATCCTACAATGAGCAGTTCTTC. Filled out from reference TRBV5-5 and TRBJ2-1, the complete variable domain reads DAGVTQSPTHLIKTRGQQVTLRCSPISGHKSVSWYQQVLGQGPQFIFQYYEKEERGRGNFPDRFSARQFPNYSSELNVNALLLGDSALYLCASSLVAGGPGSYNEQFFGPGTRLTVL.

The chain uses TRBV2 and TRBJ1-2; 7 nucleotides line up with TRBD1. V dropped 5 bases and J dropped 2; count of bases not matched to a gene: 5. CDR3 length equals 14 residues. The germline V gene encodes CDR1 SNHLY and CDR2 FYNNEI. The CDR3 DNA sequence: TGTGCCAGCAGTCCCCGCAGGGGGAACTATGGCTACACCTTC. This translates into CASSPRRGNYGYTF.

This chain joins TRBV27 and TRBJ2-7, with 8 nucleotides matching TRBD1. The CDR3 covers 15 residues. Per germline, CDR1 MNHEY and CDR2 SMNVEV (reference sequence). Unmatched junction bases numbered 17, after V lost 7 bases and J lost 9 bases. CDR3 DNA sequence: TGTGCCAGCACCCTTTCGGGGGACAGGAGGGGTGCGCAGTACTTC. It specifies CASTLSGDRRGAQYF.

The chain links TRBV6-2 or TRBV6-3 to TRBJ2-5; TRBD2 agrees at 11 bases. This CDR3 spans 14 amino acids. V shed 4 bases and J 5 bases; nucleotides not matched to a gene: 3. Germline values: CDR1 MNHEY, CDR2 SVGEGT. CDR3 sequence reads: CASSLTSGGETQYF. CDR3 bases: TGTGCCAGCAGTTTAACTAGCGGGGGCGAGACCCAGTACTTC.

The V and J genes are TRBV4-2 and TRBJ2-5; 8 positions match TRBD2. The germline gives CDR1 LGHNA, CDR2 YNFKEQ. V shed 1 base and J 4 bases; nucleotides not matched to a gene: 5. This CDR3 contains 15 residues. CDR3 nucleotides: TGTGCCAGCAGCCAAGCAGCGGGAGTAGGAGAGACCCAGTACTTC. Its translation: CASSQAAGVGETQYF.

The genes are TRBV10-3 and TRBJ2-7; D could derive from TRBD1 or TRBD2 (6 bases each). V lost 0 bases, J lost 13 bases, and 16 bases lay in between. Germline CDR1 is ENHRY and CDR2 is SYGVKD. The CDR3 runs 13 residues. The CDR3 reads CAISESRGERTYF. The CDR3 nucleotides read TGTGCCATCAGTGAGTCGAGGGGGGAGAGGACCTACTTC.

The chain combines TRBV5-6 with TRBJ2-3; D is perhaps TRBD1 or TRBD2 (6 bases each). The CDR3 contains 15 residues. The germline CDR1 and CDR2 sequences are SGHDT and YYEEEE. V lost 3 bases and J 1 base, leaving 12 bases between the germline ends. CDR3 coding DNA: TGTGCCAGCAGCTGGTGGGGGGCTGGCACAGATACGCAGTATTTT. Amino acids: CASSWWGAGTDTQYF. Full variable domain (outside the CDR3, taken from reference TRBV5-6 and TRBJ2-3): DAGVTQSPTHLIKTRGQQVTLRCSPKSGHDTVSWYQQALGQGPQFIFQYYEEEERQRGNFPDRFSGHQFPNYSSELNVNALLLGDSALYLCASSWWGAGTDTQYFGPGTRLTVL.

The rearrangement links TRBV5-1 to TRBJ2-5, with D uncertain. V lost 2 bases, J lost 0 bases, and 11 bases lay in between. The CDR3 runs to 15 residues. Germline V gives CDR1 SGHRS, CDR2 YFSETQ. In DNA, the CDR3 is TGCGCCAGCAGCTTTGGCCAGCGTAACCAAGAGACCCAGTACTTC. Translated, it gives CASSFGQRNQETQYF.

This chain uses TRBV28 with TRBJ1-4; a weak D match, TRBD1 (6 bases). Germline CDR1 is MDHEN and CDR2 is SYDVKM. CDR3 length: 17 amino acids. V was trimmed by 6 bases and J by 11 bases, leaving 28 bases between them. The CDR3 coding sequence is TGTGCCAGCAGCCAACTGACCCTCGGGACAAGAGGGCGGAAACTGTTTTTT. Its protein product is CASSQLTLGTRGRKLFF. Full variable domain (outside the CDR3, taken from reference TRBV28 and TRBJ1-4): DVKVTQSSRYLVKRTGEKVFLECVQDMDHENMFWYRQDPGLGLRLIYFSYDVKMKEKGDIPEGYSVSREKKERFSLILESASTNQTSMYLCASSQLTLGTRGRKLFFGSGTQLSVL.

The J gene is TRBJ2-1, the V gene TRBV6-2 or TRBV6-3, with D unclear. V shed 2 bases and J shed 8 bases, with 7 bases lying between them. Germline assignment: CDR1 MNHEY and CDR2 SVGEGT. CDR3 length: 12 amino acids. The CDR3 bases are TGTGCCAGCAGTTACCAAGGCTATGAGCAGTTCTTC. This sequence encodes CASSYQGYEQFF.

The CDR3 DNA reads TGTGCCAGCAGCACTCCGGCAGGAAATGAGCAGTTCTTC. Translating gives CASSTPAGNEQFF. V usage is TRBV27 and J usage is TRBJ2-1; no definite D call. The CDR3 extends over 13 amino acids. CDR1 is MNHEY, CDR2 SMNVEV, per germline (reference sequence). V lost 6 bases and J 7 bases, leaving 13 bases between the germline ends.

V gene TRBV5-1 combines with J gene TRBJ1-5; 8 bases fit TRBD1. In germline, CDR1 is SGHRS, CDR2 YFSETQ. This CDR3 spans 15 amino acids. V shed 0 bases, J shed 3 bases, and the junction held 2 bases outside the gene matches. The CDR3 DNA is TGCGCCAGCAGCTTGGGGACAGGGCCCAATCAGCCCCAGCATTTT. The encoded protein is CASSLGTGPNQPQHF.

This clone was seen a few times. The chain joins TRBV7-2 to TRBJ1-1; weak D call: TRBD1 (6 bases). Trimming shortened V by 1 base and J by 3 bases, and 12 bases separated the two germline ends. Germline CDR1 is SGHTA and CDR2 is FQGNSA. CDR3 length: 15 residues. The CDR3 DNA is TGTGCCAGCAGCTTAGGAGGACAGCTTCACACTGAAGCTTTCTTT. Amino acids: CASSLGGQLHTEAFF. Based on the CDR3 plus reference TRBV7-2 and TRBJ1-1, the full variable domain is GAGVSQSPSNKVTEKGKDVELRCDPISGHTALYWYRQSLGQGLEFLIYFQGNSAPDKSGLPSDRFSAERTGGSVSTLTIQRTQQEDSAVYLCASSLGGQLHTEAFFGQGTRLTVV.

The chain carries TRBV27 and TRBJ2-1; 11 nucleotides line up with TRBD2. Unmatched junction bases numbered 10, after V lost 6 bases and J lost 6 bases. Germline V lookup: CDR1 MNHEY, CDR2 SMNVEV (reference sequence). The CDR3 consists of 16 residues. The CDR3 coding sequence is TGTGCCAGCAGACCAGAACTAGCGGGAGTTCTCAATGAGCAGTTCTTC. Protein sequence: CASRPELAGVLNEQFF.

The rearrangement joins TRBV6-5 to TRBJ1-4; TRBD1 agrees at 8 bases. After removal of 6 bases from V and 8 bases from J, the junction contained 8 bases not matched to a gene. This CDR3 region has 14 residues. CDR1 and CDR2 (germline): MNHEY, SVGAGI. CDR3 nucleotide sequence: TGTGCCAGCAGCTCAGGGGGCGTAGGGGAAAAACTGTTTTTT. It translates to CASSSGGVGEKLFF.

This clone was counted only a few times. The CDR3 DNA is TGTGCCAGCAGTGAAGCGCGCGTCTCCTACGAGCAGTACTTC. It encodes CASSEARVSYEQYF. This sequence joins TRBV6-1 and TRBJ2-7; no clear D gene. Trimming took off 0 bases at V and 0 bases at J, with 6 bases between the two ends. This CDR3 is 14 amino acids long. Germline V gene data show CDR1 as MNHNS and CDR2 as SASEGT.

J is TRBJ2-7 and V is TRBV7-2, with a weak D call TRBD2 (5 bases). Looked up from germline, CDR1 is SGHTA and CDR2 is FQGNSA. The CDR3 covers 13 residues. V gave up 4 bases and J gave up 5 bases, with 12 bases separating them. The DNA for the CDR3 is TGTGCCAGCAGCTATCGGGAAAGTAACGAGCAGTACTTC. Protein product: CASSYRESNEQYF.

J is TRBJ1-1 and V is TRBV4-1; D is uncertain. The ends were cut back, 4 bases at V and 1 base at J, with 19 bases in the middle. CDR3 length: 17 amino acids. Germline CDR1 and CDR2: MGHRA and YSYEKL. In DNA, the CDR3 is TGCGCCAGCAGCCCCGGGCCGGTAAGGCGGCGGAACACTGAAGCTTTCTTT. Translating gives CASSPGPVRRRNTEAFF.